This is a list of T cell receptor beta chains from one sample in a study of shared clonotypes between healthy human individuals. TCRdb's copy holds only in-frame clones and misses some; the assay was immunoSEQ multiplex PCR. The profile shows roughly 2.2 million clones, approximately 95% of them singletons. Sequencing used naive CD4+ T cells from PBMCs. The receptors were sampled from a man aged 18 to 29 in good health. Some clones in this sample may be carry-over from other donors' samples. Both conserved end residues are part of each CDR3. A D gene is named only where the DNA matches it firmly. Expanded clones are given a class, and other clones once, few, many or no size at all.

D gene	V gene	clone size	J gene	CDR3 DNA	CDR3 protein
NA	TRBV18	NA	TRBJ2-7	TGTGCCAGCTCACTTCCCGGGGCGACCTACGAGCAGTACTTC	CASSLPGATYEQYF
NA	TRBV28	NA	TRBJ2-1	TGTGCCAGCAGTTTAGTGGGCTTCAATGAGCAGTTCTTC	CASSLVGFNEQFF
TRBD2	TRBV18	NA	TRBJ2-7	TGTGCCAGCTCACTAGCGGGAGGGACCTACGAGCAGTACTTC	CASSLAGGTYEQYF
NA	TRBV10-3	NA	TRBJ2-7	TGTGCCATCAGTGAGGGACAGCCCTACGAGCAGTACTTC	CAISEGQPYEQYF
NA	TRBV5-8	NA	TRBJ1-5	TGTGCCAGCAGCTTTAGCAATCAGCCCCAGCATTTT	CASSFSNQPQHF
NA	TRBV19	NA	TRBJ2-1	TGTGCCAGTAGCCTTAGGGGAGCTGGCCTAAATGAGCAGTTCTTC	CASSLRGAGLNEQFF
NA	TRBV28	NA	TRBJ1-1	TGTGCCAGCAGTTTAGGGCGGGGAGGTAGGGCTGAAGCTTTCTTT	CASSLGRGGRAEAFF
NA	TRBV25-1	once	TRBJ2-5	TGTGCCAGCAGTGATGACAGGTCGGGGCCGGTGACCCAGTACTTC	CASSDDRSGPVTQYF
NA	TRBV4-3	NA	TRBJ1-3	TGCGCCAGCAGCCAAGAAGGCGGCTCTGGAAACACCATATATTTT	CASSQEGGSGNTIYF
TRBD2	TRBV5-1	NA	TRBJ2-7	TGCGCCAGCAGCTTGGCTCGCGGGAGGGCCTACGAGCAGTACTTC	CASSLARGRAYEQYF
TRBD1	TRBV5-1	once	TRBJ2-4	TGCGCCAGCGGACAGGGGGCTGTAGCCAAAAACATTCAGTACTTC	CASGQGAVAKNIQYF
NA	TRBV5-6	NA	TRBJ1-1	TGTGCCAGCAGCTTGATTTTATCGGGGCTCAACACTGAAGCTTTCTTT	CASSLILSGLNTEAFF